These 25 T cell receptor beta chains came from one sample sequenced in a study of CXCR3-negative and CXCR3-positive naive CD8 T cells. Via 5' RACE with UMI labels, TRB cDNA libraries were prepared. TCRdb reanalyzed the 5' RACE reads, giving one entry per CDR3 protein sequence and no DNA. The sample has about 38,000 distinct CDR3 sequences. The sample was memory CD8+ T cells from blood. The origin of the receptors is a human donor in good health. Some clones in this sample may be carry-over from other donors' samples.

This chain connects TRBV29-1 to TRBJ2-7. The CDR3 is made up of 13 amino acids. Germline V gene lookup returns CDR1 SQVTM and CDR2 ANQGSEA. CDR3 region: CSVAGQDFYEQYF.

The CDR3 spells CASSESRSSYNEQFF. The chain employs TRBV25-1 and TRBJ2-1. Germline V CDR1 and CDR2: MGHDK, SYGVNS. CDR3 length equals 15 residues. Variable domain in full (rest from reference TRBV25-1 and TRBJ2-1): EADIYQTPRYLVIGTGKKITLECSQTMGHDKMYWYQQDPGMELHLIHYSYGVNSTEKGDLSSESTVSRIRTEHFPLTLESARPSHTSQYLCASSESRSSYNEQFFGPGTRLTVL.

This rearrangement joins TRBV5-1 to TRBJ2-1; the TRBD2 assignment by TCRdb is unverifiable without DNA. This CDR3 contains 14 residues. Germline CDR1 is SGHRS and CDR2 is YFSETQ. CDR3 sequence reads: CASRGLAGDNEQFF.

V and J are TRBV5-5 and TRBJ2-7; TCRdb gives TRBD1 as the D gene, but with no DNA this cannot be confirmed. CDR1 is SGHKS, CDR2 YYEKEE, per germline (reference sequence). The CDR3 has 14 residues. The CDR3 is CASSLDTGWDEQYF.

V gene TRBV20-1 combines with J gene TRBJ1-1; TCRdb lists TRBD1, though no DNA is available to test this call. Germline V lookup: CDR1 DFQATT, CDR2 SNEGSKA (reference sequence). This CDR3 region has 14 residues. This chain's CDR3 is CSATGTGGWTEAFF.

This sequence joins TRBV2 and TRBJ2-2; the TRBD1 assignment by TCRdb is unverifiable without DNA. Germline values: CDR1 SNHLY, CDR2 FYNNEI. This CDR3 region has 15 residues. CDR3 sequence reads: CASRRGRGNTGELFF.

This chain's CDR3 is CASSFTGGLSEAFF. This chain links TRBV5-1 with TRBJ1-1; the D call of TRBD1 rests on TCRdb alone, since no DNA is present to check it. CDR3 length equals 14 residues. CDR1 and CDR2 (germline): SGHRS, YFSETQ.

The chain recombines TRBV29-1 with TRBJ2-7; the TCRdb D gene call, TRBD1, has no DNA to confirm it. The CDR3 has 13 residues. Germline CDR1 SQVTM, CDR2 ANQGSEA. CDR3 region: CSVVGTDFYEQYF.

V gene TRBV29-1 combines with J gene TRBJ2-3; TCRdb's assignment of TRBD1 cannot be checked, as there is no DNA. The germline V gene has CDR1 SQVTM and CDR2 ANQGSEA. This CDR3 comprises 15 residues. The CDR3 is CSVEEPDRALDTQYF.

The V call is TRBV7-9, the J call TRBJ2-5; TCRdb's D call of TRBD2 is untestable without DNA. The CDR3 runs 15 residues. Per germline, CDR1 SEHNR and CDR2 FQNEAQ (reference sequence). This chain's CDR3 is CASEGLAGVGETQYF.

The CDR3 region is CATSRAGLSGNTIYF. The chain joins TRBV15 to TRBJ1-3; as DNA is missing, the TRBD1 call by TCRdb cannot be tested. Germline V gene lookup returns CDR1 LNHNV and CDR2 YYDKDF (reference sequence). The CDR3 runs to 15 residues.

CDR3 in amino acids: CASSDSGQGEQFF. The gene calls are TRBV6-4 and TRBJ2-1; TCRdb gives TRBD1 as the D gene, but with no DNA this cannot be confirmed. The CDR3 runs 13 residues. The germline V gene encodes CDR1 MRHNA and CDR2 SNTAGT.

The rearrangement links TRBV6-5 to TRBJ2-7. Germline values: CDR1 MNHEY, CDR2 SVGAGI. This CDR3 is built from 13 residues. The CDR3 here is CASTGQGVHEQYF.

The V call is TRBV6-2 or TRBV6-3, the J call TRBJ2-3; TCRdb picks TRBD2, but there is no DNA to check that call. The CDR3 is 14 amino acids. Germline V gene lookup returns CDR1 MNHEY and CDR2 SVGEGT. CDR3 region: CASSYTSGPDTQYF.

The rearrangement links TRBV4-3 to TRBJ2-7; there is no DNA to check the TCRdb D call of TRBD2. CDR3 length: 15 amino acids. Germline-derived CDR1 and CDR2 are LGHNA and YSLEER. CDR3: CASSHTSGSSYEQYF.

The rearrangement joins TRBV5-1 to TRBJ1-1. This CDR3 is 12 amino acids long. The germline gives CDR1 SGHRS, CDR2 YFSETQ. The CDR3 reads CASSFLGAEAFF. The full variable domain, with the rest looked up from reference TRBV5-1 and TRBJ1-1, is KAGVTQTPRYLIKTRGQQVTLSCSPISGHRSVSWYQQTPGQGLQFLFEYFSETQRNKGNFPGRFSGRQFSNSRSEMNVSTLELGDSALYLCASSFLGAEAFFGQGTRLTVV.

This chain joins TRBV7-9 and TRBJ2-1; TCRdb gives TRBD2 as the D gene, but with no DNA this cannot be confirmed. CDR3 size: 15 residues. Germline CDR1 SEHNR, CDR2 FQNEAQ (reference sequence). Here the CDR3 reads CASLDSGGPPNEQFF.

This chain connects TRBV7-6 to TRBJ2-2. The CDR3 contains 13 residues. The germline V gene has CDR1 SGHVS and CDR2 FNYEAQ. The CDR3 loop is CASSRQDPGELFF.

This chain links TRBV10-3 with TRBJ1-1. Germline V CDR1 and CDR2: ENHRY, SYGVKD. This CDR3 has 15 amino acids. CDR3 protein: CAISEPGSTNTEAFF.

J is TRBJ2-7 and V is TRBV6-5; TCRdb returns TRBD2, unconfirmable since there is no DNA. Germline V gene data show CDR1 as MNHEY and CDR2 as SVGAGI. The CDR3 contains 13 residues. The CDR3 loop reads CASSSTGRVEQYF.

The V and J genes are TRBV12-3 or TRBV12-4 and TRBJ1-2. The CDR3 runs to 14 residues. CDR3 sequence: CASSYTADHYGYTF.

The chain employs TRBV27 and TRBJ1-1; TCRdb's D gene call, TRBD1, goes unchecked for lack of DNA. Per the germline V gene, CDR1 is MNHEY and CDR2 is SMNVEV (reference sequence). The CDR3 is 14 residues long. The CDR3 loop is CASSTPTGNTEAFF.

The V gene is TRBV10-3, the J gene TRBJ2-1; TCRdb's D gene call, TRBD1, goes unchecked for lack of DNA. Looked up from germline, CDR1 is ENHRY and CDR2 is SYGVKD. The CDR3 runs to 14 residues. The CDR3 region is CAISESNGKDEQFF.

The V and J genes are TRBV7-2 and TRBJ1-1. The germline gives CDR1 SGHTA, CDR2 FQGNSA. This CDR3 spans 14 amino acids. CDR3 residues: CASSPWWRGTEAFF.

The chain recombines TRBV11-2 with TRBJ2-2. This CDR3 is 13 amino acids long. Germline V gene sequence: CDR1 SGHAT, CDR2 FQNNGV. CDR3 in amino acids: CASSPKVAGELFF.